These 23 T cell receptor beta chains were all obtained from the same sample, sequenced in a study of cytomegalovirus exposure and HLA in healthy donors. This PCR relied on a set of 60 Vbeta primers and 13 Jbeta primers. Measured with immunoSEQ multiplex PCR; TCRdb has only the in-frame clones, and not every one. Of about 200,000 clones in the sample, roughly 80% are singletons; the top ten hold approximately 6.5%. Sequencing was performed on PBMCs. Source of these receptors: a woman between 45 and 65 years old in good health and CMV-seropositive.

The chain employs TRBV7-2 and TRBJ2-1; 9 nucleotides agree with TRBD1. The length of the CDR3 is 15 residues. V lost 9 bases to trimming and J lost 0 bases; unmatched junction nucleotides: 6. Germline V CDR1 and CDR2: SGHTA, FQGNSA. The CDR3 loop reads CASNPGQGSYNEQFF. CDR3 bases: TGTGCCAGTAATCCGGGACAGGGCTCCTACAATGAGCAGTTCTTC.

This clone has a single count. This chain connects TRBV7-9 to TRBJ1-2; TRBD1 agrees at 7 bases. The CDR3 runs to 12 residues. Germline CDR1 is SEHNR and CDR2 is FQNEAQ (reference sequence). J lost 5 bases, V lost 5 bases, and 2 bases had no gene match. CDR3 nucleotides: TGTGCCAGCAGCCTGACAGGGTATGGCTACACCTTC. Translated, it gives CASSLTGYGYTF.

This sequence joins TRBV13 and TRBJ1-3, with D perhaps TRBD1 (5 bases). The germline V and J ends were trimmed by 3 bases and 0 bases, with 15 bases remaining between them. Germline assignment: CDR1 PRHDT and CDR2 FYEKMQ (reference sequence). CDR3 size: 17 residues. The CDR3 loop reads CASSFSGRGDSGNTIYF. DNA of the CDR3: TGTGCCAGCAGCTTCAGTGGTCGGGGGGACTCTGGAAACACCATATATTTT.

On this clone itself: Mismatch with germline at one junction end may stem from a read error. This chain joins TRBV7-6 and TRBJ2-3; possibly TRBD2 for D (6 bases). The CDR3 sequence is 12 residues long. Germline values: CDR1 SGHVS, CDR2 FNYEAQ. The CDR3 coding sequence is TGTGCCAGCAGCTCGGCTAGCGATAAGCAGTATTTT. Its protein is CASSSASDKQYF. The full variable domain, in which reference TRBV7-6 and TRBJ2-3 provide the parts outside the CDR3, is GAGVSQSPRYKVTKRGQDVALRCDPISGHVSLYWYRQALGQGPEFLTYFNYEAQQDKSGLPNDRFSAERPEGSISTLTIQRTEQRDSAMYRCASSSASDKQYFGPGTRLTVL.

The chain couples TRBV12-5 to TRBJ1-2; 9 nucleotides agree with TRBD1. The CDR3 loop spans 13 amino acids. The germline CDR1 and CDR2 sequences are LGHNT and FRNRAP. J lost 6 bases, V lost 7 bases, and 6 bases had no gene match. CDR3 DNA: TGTGCTAGTGCCCTGGACAGGGGTGATGGCTACACCTTC. This codes for CASALDRGDGYTF.

The chain is built from TRBV27 and TRBJ1-5, with D perhaps TRBD1 (5 bases). This CDR3 has 14 amino acids. Germline CDR1 and CDR2: MNHEY and SMNVEV (reference sequence). V gave up 5 bases and J gave up 3 bases, with 11 bases separating them. DNA for the CDR3: TGTGCCAGCAGTGGACATGGCTTCAATCAGCCCCAGCATTTT. Translation: CASSGHGFNQPQHF.

This clone was counted between two and nine times. The V call is TRBV5-1, the J call TRBJ2-6, with 9 bases matching TRBD1. This CDR3 spans 18 amino acids. Germline lookup yields CDR1 SGHRS and CDR2 YFSETQ. The ends lost 0 bases at V and 0 bases at J; junction bases unmatched: 4. The CDR3 reads CASSLAGTGSSGANVLTF. CDR3 bases: TGCGCCAGCAGCTTGGCCGGGACAGGGAGCTCTGGGGCCAACGTCCTGACTTTC.

V and J are TRBV5-1 and TRBJ2-1; 12 bases are shared with TRBD2. V trimming: 0 bases; J trimming: 8 bases; junction bases outside the gene matches: 3. Looked up from germline, CDR1 is SGHRS and CDR2 is YFSETQ. The CDR3 is 15 residues long. The CDR3 loop reads CASSLGASGGDEQFF. The CDR3 nucleotides are TGCGCCAGCAGCTTGGGGGCTAGCGGGGGGGATGAGCAGTTCTTC.

The gene calls are TRBV19 and TRBJ1-3, with 7 bases matching TRBD1. Germline V gives CDR1 LNHDA, CDR2 SQIVND (reference sequence). The trim removed 6 bases at V and 4 bases at J, leaving 6 bases unmatched. CDR3 length: 14 amino acids. The CDR3 region is CASSGQVAGNTIYF. CDR3 coding DNA: TGTGCCAGTAGCGGACAGGTAGCGGGAAACACCATATATTTT.

The chain has TRBV28 and TRBJ2-7; D is unresolved. The CDR3 totals 13 residues. Germline CDR1 and CDR2: MDHEN and SYDVKM. Between the trimmed V and J ends, which lost 1 base and 4 bases, there was a span of 8 bases. The CDR3, as DNA: TGTGCCAGCAGTTTATCAGCGAAGTACGAGCAGTACTTC. Protein sequence: CASSLSAKYEQYF.

The rearrangement uses TRBV6-1 and TRBJ1-1, with D possibly TRBD1 on 5 matching bases. This CDR3 region has 12 residues. V gave up 5 bases and J gave up 10 bases, with 14 bases separating them. Germline V lookup: CDR1 MNHNS, CDR2 SASEGT. CDR3 nucleotide sequence: TGTGCCAGCAGTTCCGTGTCTAGGGGAGCTTTCTTT. This codes for CASSSVSRGAFF.

The V and J genes are TRBV5-5 and TRBJ2-7, with TRBD2 matching over 8 bases. Germline V gene data show CDR1 as SGHKS and CDR2 as YYEKEE (reference sequence). This CDR3 spans 15 amino acids. V trimming: 1 base; J trimming: 3 bases; junction bases outside the gene matches: 6. The CDR3 reads CASSLHGGGSYEQYF. The CDR3 coding sequence is TGTGCCAGCAGCTTGCACGGCGGGGGGAGCTACGAGCAGTACTTC. Full variable domain (outside the CDR3, taken from reference TRBV5-5 and TRBJ2-7): DAGVTQSPTHLIKTRGQQVTLRCSPISGHKSVSWYQQVLGQGPQFIFQYYEKEERGRGNFPDRFSARQFPNYSSELNVNALLLGDSALYLCASSLHGGGSYEQYFGPGTRLTVT.

This clone was seen a handful of times. The rearrangement uses TRBV6-5 and TRBJ1-2; TRBD1 is a possible D gene (5 bases). Germline CDR1 and CDR2: MNHEY and SVGAGI. The germline V and J ends were trimmed by 2 bases and 4 bases, with 11 bases remaining between them. There are 14 residues in the CDR3. The DNA for the CDR3 is TGTGCCAGCAGTTACAGGGGAGGGGTCTATGGCTACACCTTC. It yields the protein CASSYRGGVYGYTF.

V and J are TRBV11-2 and TRBJ1-1; possible D gene TRBD1, 5 bases. CDR3 length: 13 residues. V dropped 3 bases and J dropped 6 bases, with 11 bases sitting between them. CDR1 is SGHAT, CDR2 FQNNGV, per germline. CDR3 nucleotides: TGTGCCAGCAGCTTTTCGACGGGGGCTGAAGCTTTCTTT. It encodes CASSFSTGAEAFF.

This CDR3 is CASSPLGGITDTQYF. The CDR3 nucleotides read TGTGCCAGCTCACCTCTGGGCGGGATCACAGATACGCAGTATTTT. The chain is built from TRBV18 and TRBJ2-3; possible D gene TRBD2, 6 bases. V dropped 3 bases and J dropped 2 bases, with 12 bases sitting between them. The CDR3 totals 15 residues. Germline values: CDR1 KGHSH, CDR2 LQKENI.

The chain uses TRBV7-8 and TRBJ1-3; D perhaps matches TRBD1 (5 bases). With 5 bases removed from V and 0 bases from J, the gap between germline ends came to 20 bases. This CDR3 has 18 residues. Germline values: CDR1 SGHVS, CDR2 FQNEAQ. CDR3 protein: CASSPSEGLYFSGNTIYF. The CDR3 DNA is TGTGCCAGCAGCCCCAGTGAGGGACTCTACTTCTCTGGAAACACCATATATTTT.

This chain joins TRBV9 and TRBJ1-1; D is uncertain. Trimming stripped 0 bases from V and 6 bases from J, with 15 bases between. The germline V gene has CDR1 SGDLS and CDR2 YYNGEE. CDR3 length: 15 residues. The CDR3: CASSVGVAGGSEAFF. The CDR3 DNA sequence: TGTGCCAGCAGCGTAGGGGTAGCCGGCGGATCTGAAGCTTTCTTT.

On this clone itself: Since no conserved phenylalanine or tryptophan closes the CDR3, a read error is the likely cause. This chain joins TRBV5-4 and TRBJ1-2; D unclear. CDR1 and CDR2 (germline): SGHNT, YYREEE (reference sequence). This CDR3 spans 14 amino acids. The V end lost 4 bases, the J end lost 2 bases, and 12 bases lay between the germline ends. DNA of the CDR3: TGTGCCAGCAGCCTAGCCGGGAGAAACTATGGCTACACCCTC. Its translation: CASSLAGRNYGYTL.

This sequence joins TRBV5-6 and TRBJ2-3; D is ambiguous. In germline, CDR1 is SGHDT, CDR2 YYEEEE. Between the trimmed V and J ends, which lost 0 bases and 3 bases, there was a span of 8 bases. The CDR3 extends over 14 amino acids. The chain's CDR3 is CASSLGYGTDTQYF. The CDR3 DNA follows: TGTGCCAGCAGCTTGGGATACGGGACAGATACGCAGTATTTT.

The chain has TRBV6-1 and TRBJ2-5, with a weak D call TRBD1 (6 bases). This CDR3 has 15 amino acids. V lost 4 bases and J 1 base, leaving 13 bases between the germline ends. Germline-derived CDR1 and CDR2 are MNHNS and SASEGT. The CDR3 DNA follows: TGTGCCAGCAGTGCAGGGAGAGGGGGCCAAGAGACCCAGTACTTC. The encoded protein is CASSAGRGGQETQYF.

This clone was recorded a few times. This sequence joins TRBV5-4 and TRBJ1-1, with a tentative D call TRBD1 (6 bases). Germline assignment: CDR1 SGHNT and CDR2 YYREEE (reference sequence). The length of the CDR3 is 13 residues. Between the trimmed V and J ends, which lost 4 bases and 4 bases, there was a span of 11 bases. The CDR3 is CASSNRQATEAFF. The CDR3 DNA is TGTGCCAGCAGCAACAGACAGGCCACTGAAGCTTTCTTT.

The J gene is TRBJ2-7, the V gene TRBV11-2, with TRBD1 matching 10 bases. V lost 5 bases to trimming and J lost 5 bases; unmatched junction nucleotides: 6. This CDR3 has 14 residues. The germline V gene has CDR1 SGHAT and CDR2 FQNNGV. The CDR3 DNA reads as TGTGCCAGCAGCGATTGGGACAGGGGCAACGAGCAGTACTTC. Its protein is CASSDWDRGNEQYF.

The J gene is TRBJ1-6, the V gene TRBV5-1; D call uncertain. This CDR3 region has 14 residues. The V gene lost 2 bases and the J gene lost 9 bases, with 12 bases spanning the gap. Germline CDR1 and CDR2: SGHRS and YFSETQ. The CDR3, as DNA: TGCGCCAGCAGCTTTACAGTTGAAAGTTCACCCCTCCACTTT. This translates into CASSFTVESSPLHF.